A single sample gave rise to the 30 T cell receptor beta chains below, sequenced in a study of blood T cell repertoires in COVID-19. The protocol was immunoSEQ multiplex PCR, while the TCRdb copy is restricted to in-frame clones and leaves out a portion. The profile shows 350,000 to 500,000 clones, about 87% of them singletons. Sequencing was carried out using peripheral blood. These receptors were obtained from a man aged 18 to 29 with COVID-19, enrolled during active disease.

The table lists this clone with a few counts. J is TRBJ1-1 and V is TRBV7-9; D is possibly TRBD1 (6 bases). Per germline, CDR1 SEHNR and CDR2 FQNEAQ (reference sequence). Trimming took off 1 base at V and 8 bases at J, with 8 bases between the two ends. The CDR3 consists of 12 residues. The chain's CDR3 is CASSLGTAEAFF. The CDR3 bases are TGTGCCAGCAGCTTAGGGACAGCCGAAGCTTTCTTT. The full variable domain, with the rest looked up from reference TRBV7-9 and TRBJ1-1, is DTGVSQNPRHKITKRGQNVTFRCDPISEHNRLYWYRQTLGQGPEFLTYFQNEAQLEKSRLLSDRFSAERPKGSFSTLEIQRTEQGDSAMYLCASSLGTAEAFFGQGTRLTVV.

The chain has TRBV18 and TRBJ2-3, with 8 bases fitting TRBD2. The CDR3 is 15 residues long. V lost 1 base, J lost 3 bases, and 3 bases stayed unmatched. Germline V lookup: CDR1 KGHSH, CDR2 LQKENI. The CDR3 bases are TGTGCCAGCTCACCACGAAGCGGGAGAACAGATACGCAGTATTTT. It codes for CASSPRSGRTDTQYF.

CDR3 region: CASGTRGFATQYF. The CDR3 DNA reads TGTGCCAGCGGGACTAGGGGGTTTGCTACGCAGTATTTT. The chain recombines TRBV2 with TRBJ2-3, with 8 bases that match TRBD2. Germline-derived CDR1 and CDR2 are SNHLY and FYNNEI. Trimming removed 8 bases from V and 8 bases from J; junction bases left unmatched: 9. The length of the CDR3 is 13 residues.

The J gene is TRBJ1-1, the V gene TRBV28; no definite D call. Trimming removed 8 bases from V and 1 base from J, with 5 bases in between. CDR1 is MDHEN and CDR2 is SYDVKM in the germline V gene. This CDR3 contains 11 residues. The CDR3 reads CASQKNTEAFF. The CDR3 DNA reads TGTGCCAGCCAAAAGAACACTGAAGCTTTCTTT.

This chain joins TRBV5-8 and TRBJ2-1; weak D call: TRBD2 (7 bases). Germline-derived CDR1 and CDR2 are SGHTS and YDEGEE. The CDR3 runs to 14 residues. V was cut by 3 bases and J by 10 bases, with 17 bases left in between. The CDR3, as DNA: TGTGCCAGCAGCTGGGGGGTAGGGGGGGCCGAGCAGTTCTTC. Translation gives CASSWGVGGAEQFF.

This clone has only one observation. The chain has TRBV2 and TRBJ2-5; TRBD2 aligns across 11 bases. There are 20 residues in the CDR3. The V gene's germline CDR1 is SNHLY and CDR2 FYNNEI. Losses at the gene ends were 7 bases for V and 0 bases for J; bases not matched to a gene: 19. The CDR3 region has the DNA TGTGCCAGCACCTCCCCAACCCTGTCTAGCGGGGGGCCGTACCAAGAGACCCAGTACTTC. Protein product: CASTSPTLSSGGPYQETQYF.

The CDR3 reads CASGENSPLHF. CDR3 nucleotide sequence: TGTGCCAGCGGGGAGAATTCACCCCTCCACTTT. This chain links TRBV3-1 (or the pseudogene TRBV3-2) with TRBJ1-6; D gene ambiguous. There are 11 residues in the CDR3. Germline V gives CDR1 LGHDT, CDR2 YNNKEL (reference sequence). V lost 8 bases, J lost 7 bases, and 6 bases lay in between.

The chain links TRBV6-1 to TRBJ2-1, with D uncertain. V shed 3 bases and J shed 4 bases, with 4 bases lying between them. The CDR3 is 12 amino acids. Germline loops: CDR1 MNHNS, CDR2 SASEGT. The CDR3 sequence is CASSESYNEQFF. CDR3 DNA: TGTGCCAGCAGTGAGAGTTACAATGAGCAGTTCTTC.

The chain couples TRBV20-1 to TRBJ2-7; 7 nucleotides match TRBD2. The germline CDR1 and CDR2 sequences are DFQATT and SNEGSKA (reference sequence). Trimming took 3 bases from V and 2 from J; bases not matched to a gene: 7. CDR3 length equals 14 residues. CDR3 region: CSASSGGRAYEQYF. In DNA, the CDR3 is TGCAGTGCTAGTTCGGGAGGAAGGGCCTACGAGCAGTACTTC.

CDR3 DNA sequence: TGCGCCAGCAGCCAAGATAGCGGGGGGAGGGCCTACGAGCAGTACTTC. Its translation is CASSQDSGGRAYEQYF. V and J are TRBV4-1 and TRBJ2-7; TRBD2 aligns across 10 bases. With 0 bases clipped from V and 2 bases from J, the junction kept 4 bases outside the gene matches. The germline CDR1 and CDR2 sequences are MGHRA and YSYEKL. The CDR3 sequence is 16 residues long.

V is TRBV5-8 and J is TRBJ1-6; maybe TRBD1 (5 bases). Germline loops: CDR1 SGHTS, CDR2 YDEGEE. Trimming cost V 0 bases and J 8 bases, with 9 bases left between them. CDR3 size: 14 residues. CDR3 DNA sequence: TGTGCCAGCAGCTTGGGCAGGGAGGATTCACCCCTCCACTTT. Translating it yields CASSLGREDSPLHF. Supplemented by reference TRBV5-8 and TRBJ1-6, the full variable domain reads EAGVTQSPTHLIKTRGQQATLRCSPISGHTSVYWYQQALGLGLQFLLWYDEGEERNRGNFPPRFSGRQFPNYSSELNVNALELEDSALYLCASSLGREDSPLHFGNGTRLTVT.

The V call is TRBV19, the J call TRBJ2-2, with D uncertain. V lost 8 bases and J 0 bases, leaving 7 bases between the germline ends. Germline V gives CDR1 LNHDA, CDR2 SQIVND (reference sequence). CDR3 length: 13 residues. The CDR3 nucleotides read TGTGCCAGTTTCACTCCGAACACCGGGGAGCTGTTTTTT. Amino acids: CASFTPNTGELFF. The full variable domain, rest sourced from reference TRBV19 and TRBJ2-2, is DGGITQSPKYLFRKEGQNVTLSCEQNLNHDAMYWYRQDPGQGLRLIYYSQIVNDFQKGDIAEGYSVSREKKESFPLTVTSAQKNPTAFYLCASFTPNTGELFFGEGSRLTVL.

This sequence joins TRBV7-9 and TRBJ1-6; no reliable D call. The CDR3 is made up of 14 amino acids. Germline loops: CDR1 SEHNR, CDR2 FQNEAQ (reference sequence). With 1 base removed from V and 7 bases from J, the gap between germline ends came to 8 bases. CDR3: CASSLDSRNSPLHF. DNA for the CDR3: TGTGCCAGCAGCTTAGATTCCAGGAATTCACCCCTCCACTTT.

The CDR3 sequence: CASSTGTAGAKNIQYF. DNA for the CDR3: TGTGCCAGCTCTACCGGGACGGCGGGGGCCAAAAACATTCAGTACTTC. The rearrangement joins TRBV18 to TRBJ2-4; possibly TRBD2 for D (6 bases). With 6 bases removed from V and 1 base from J, the gap between germline ends came to 16 bases. CDR3 length equals 16 residues. Germline V gives CDR1 KGHSH, CDR2 LQKENI.

The rearrangement links TRBV5-4 to TRBJ2-7, with 10 bases lining up with TRBD1. CDR3 length: 14 residues. V gave up 4 bases and J gave up 4 bases; unmatched junction bases: 5. The germline V gene encodes CDR1 SGHNT and CDR2 YYREEE (reference sequence). The CDR3: CASSPGQGLYEQYF. CDR3 sequence (DNA): TGTGCCAGCAGCCCGGGACAGGGGTTATACGAGCAGTACTTC.

This clone showed up just a few times. The chain joins TRBV5-8 to TRBJ2-2, with 10 bases aligning to TRBD1. This CDR3 is 16 amino acids long. CDR1 is SGHTS and CDR2 is YDEGEE in the germline V gene. V shed 0 bases, J shed 4 bases, and the junction held 3 bases outside the gene matches. The chain's CDR3 is CASSLAGTGVTGELFF. CDR3 nucleotide sequence: TGTGCCAGCAGCTTGGCCGGGACAGGGGTCACCGGGGAGCTGTTTTTT.

This chain connects TRBV3-1 (or the pseudogene TRBV3-2) to TRBJ2-1; TRBD1 matches at 7 bases. Germline CDR1 and CDR2: LGHDT and YNNKEL (reference sequence). V lost 1 base to trimming and J lost 12 bases; unmatched junction nucleotides: 6. The CDR3 consists of 13 residues. The CDR3 region is CASSQGDREGQFF. The DNA of the CDR3 is TGTGCCAGCAGCCAAGGCGACAGGGAAGGGCAGTTCTTC.

This clone has only a few counts. The chain joins TRBV5-5 to TRBJ2-7, with D possibly being TRBD1 (5 bases). The CDR3 consists of 16 residues. From germline, CDR1 is SGHKS and CDR2 YYEKEE (reference sequence). Deletions cut 0 bases from V and 0 bases from J, with 13 bases between. In DNA, the CDR3 is TGTGCCAGCAGCTTGGCCTGGGGCGCGCCCTCCTACGAGCAGTACTTC. Its protein product is CASSLAWGAPSYEQYF.

The chain is built from TRBV20-1 and TRBJ2-2; D is ambiguous. The length of the CDR3 is 14 residues. Germline-derived CDR1 and CDR2 are DFQATT and SNEGSKA (reference sequence). Trimming removed 3 bases from V and 0 bases from J, with 8 bases in between. CDR3 nucleotide sequence: TGCAGTGCTAGTAAACAGACGAACACCGGGGAGCTGTTTTTT. Residues: CSASKQTNTGELFF.

Points on this clone: A read error may produce the germline difference seen at one junction end. The chain links TRBV2 to TRBJ2-7; 8 positions agree with TRBD1. The CDR3 runs to 11 residues. Germline-derived CDR1 and CDR2 are SNHLY and FYNNEI. The CDR3 region has the DNA TGTGCCAGTGGGGACAGGCCCCTGCTCGGCTTC. Protein product: CASGDRPLLGF. The full variable domain, rest sourced from reference TRBV2 and TRBJ2-7, is EPEVTQTPSHQVTQMGQEVILRCVPISNHLYFYWYRQILGQKVEFLVSFYNNEISEKSEIFDDQFSVERPDGSNFTLKIRSTKLEDSAMYFCASGDRPLLGFGPGTRLTVT.

This rearrangement joins TRBV5-6 to TRBJ1-6, with 9 bases aligning to TRBD1. The CDR3 has 15 amino acids. CDR1 and CDR2 (germline): SGHDT, YYEEEE. The V and J ends lost 3 bases and 8 bases, in that order; junction bases with no gene match: 6. In DNA, the CDR3 is TGTGCCAGCAGCTGGGGGACAGGGAGTGATTCACCCCTCCACTTT. It is translated as CASSWGTGSDSPLHF.

The V and J genes are TRBV4-2 and TRBJ2-1; no reliable D call. V shed 1 base and J shed 2 bases, with 9 bases lying between them. The CDR3 covers 15 residues. Germline CDR1 reads LGHNA; CDR2 reads YNFKEQ. The CDR3 DNA follows: TGTGCCAGCAGCCAAGTCGGGTTCCCCTACAATGAGCAGTTCTTC. It encodes CASSQVGFPYNEQFF.

The V call is TRBV6-5, the J call TRBJ1-1; D possibly corresponds to TRBD1 (6 bases). Germline V gene sequence: CDR1 MNHEY, CDR2 SVGAGI. With 7 bases removed from V and 0 bases from J, the gap between germline ends came to 12 bases. The CDR3 loop spans 14 amino acids. The CDR3: CASNEGGLNTEAFF. The DNA for the CDR3 is TGTGCCAGCAACGAGGGGGGGCTGAACACTGAAGCTTTCTTT.

The CDR3 nucleotides are TGTGCCAGCAGTCCCTACGAGTTCCGGGACTATGGCTACACCTTC. This codes for CASSPYEFRDYGYTF. This rearrangement joins TRBV6-5 to TRBJ1-2, with D unresolved. Germline V lookup: CDR1 MNHEY, CDR2 SVGAGI. The V end lost 5 bases, the J end lost 3 bases, and 16 bases lay between the germline ends. The CDR3 totals 15 residues.

This clone came up once. The chain carries TRBV3-1 (or the pseudogene TRBV3-2) and TRBJ1-1; 9 bases line up with TRBD1. V dropped 6 bases and J dropped 4; count of bases not matched to a gene: 21. The CDR3 runs 19 residues. Germline V gene data show CDR1 as LGHDT and CDR2 as YNNKEL (reference sequence). For the CDR3, the DNA is TGTGCCAGCAGGCAAACGTTGGGACAGGGAGGTGGATCGGTCACTGAAGCTTTCTTT. Encoded protein: CASRQTLGQGGGSVTEAFF.

CDR3 nucleotides: TGTGCCAGCAGCGCACGGGCAGGGGGCTTGAACACTGAAGCTTTCTTT. Encoded protein: CASSARAGGLNTEAFF. The V and J genes are TRBV5-5 and TRBJ1-1, with 8 nucleotides matching TRBD1. V was clipped by 4 bases and J by 0 bases; unmatched bases: 8. The germline V gene encodes CDR1 SGHKS and CDR2 YYEKEE (reference sequence). There are 16 residues in the CDR3.

The chain joins TRBV13 to TRBJ1-6; D remains unclear. CDR1 and CDR2 (germline): PRHDT, FYEKMQ (reference sequence). V lost 5 bases and J lost 4, with 9 bases in between. The CDR3 runs 14 residues. CDR3 residues: CASSLRDYNSPLHF. CDR3 in DNA: TGTGCCAGCAGCCTACGGGATTATAATTCACCCCTCCACTTT.

The chain employs TRBV5-1 and TRBJ2-7, with TRBD1 as a possible D gene (5 bases). CDR1 and CDR2 (germline): SGHRS, YFSETQ. The length of the CDR3 is 14 residues. Trimming removed 0 bases from V and 6 bases from J, with 13 bases in between. The CDR3 DNA reads TGCGCCAGCAGCTTGGTGGCAGGGAAAGTCGAGCAGTACTTC. As protein: CASSLVAGKVEQYF.

J is TRBJ2-3 and V is TRBV7-2; 10 bases are shared with TRBD2. The trim removed 2 bases at V and 5 bases at J, leaving 4 bases unmatched. The CDR3 length is 15 residues. CDR1 is SGHTA, CDR2 FQGNSA, per germline. The CDR3 region is CASSLQAGGGDTQYF. The CDR3 DNA follows: TGTGCCAGCAGCTTACAAGCGGGAGGGGGAGATACGCAGTATTTT.

The chain links TRBV12-3 or TRBV12-4 to TRBJ1-1; D is ambiguous. This CDR3 has 12 amino acids. V was cut by 3 bases and J by 5 bases, with 7 bases left in between. CDR3 in DNA: TGTGCCAGCAGTTTCAGTTCGACTGAAGCTTTCTTT. Translating it yields CASSFSSTEAFF.